The 8 T cell receptor beta chains reported below all come from one sample, sequenced in a study of stem cell transplantation in POMP-related autoinflammatory disease. Whole-study results and caveats: In PRAID patients, the number of distinct TRB V-J gene pairings was restricted. A trend toward lower repertoire diversity and greater clonality appeared in every analyzed T-cell subset of PRAID patients.

No antigen has been identified for these receptors. Produced via immunoSEQ multiplex PCR; TCRdb's table is partial and in-frame only. The repertoire includes thousands of clones, 80% to 95% of them detected once, and around 2.5% sits in the top ten. The material was CD8+ T cells from PBMCs, obtained before stem cell transplantation. The receptors were gathered from a human donor with POMP-related autoinflammation and immune dysregulation (PRAID).

This rearrangement joins TRBV4-3 to TRBJ2-7; the match to TRBD2 covers 7 bases. CDR3 length: 16 amino acids. V lost 4 bases to trimming and J lost 0 bases; unmatched junction nucleotides: 9. Germline-derived CDR1 and CDR2 are LGHNA and YSLEER. CDR3 in amino acids: CASSPAGSGYSYEQYF. For the CDR3, the DNA is TGCGCCAGCAGCCCCGCGGGTAGCGGGTACTCCTACGAGCAGTACTTC.

The rearrangement joins TRBV13 to TRBJ2-5, with 7 bases matching TRBD1. Trimming took 2 bases from V and 5 from J; bases not matched to a gene: 2. This CDR3 comprises 13 residues. Germline V gene sequence: CDR1 PRHDT, CDR2 FYEKMQ (reference sequence). CDR3 sequence: CASSLKGGETQYF. CDR3 nucleotide sequence: TGTGCCAGCAGCTTAAAAGGGGGCGAGACCCAGTACTTC.

The rearrangement uses TRBV28 and TRBJ2-7; D is possibly TRBD1 (5 bases). The CDR3 is made up of 11 amino acids. The germline CDR1 and CDR2 sequences are MDHEN and SYDVKM. V lost 5 bases and J 7 bases, leaving 9 bases between the germline ends. The CDR3 sequence is CASSLGVEQYF. The CDR3 nucleotides read TGTGCCAGCAGTCTAGGGGTTGAGCAGTACTTC.

The rearrangement joins TRBV4-1 to TRBJ1-1; 7 bases are a match to TRBD1. V dropped 0 bases and J dropped 5; count of bases not matched to a gene: 6. The germline gives CDR1 MGHRA, CDR2 YSYEKL. CDR3 size: 15 residues. The CDR3 nucleotides read TGCGCCAGCAGCCAAGATAGCAGGGGGAAGACTGAAGCTTTCTTT. Protein product: CASSQDSRGKTEAFF.

This rearrangement joins TRBV7-9 to TRBJ2-1; D is perhaps TRBD2 (5 bases). Germline V gives CDR1 SEHNR, CDR2 FQNEAQ (reference sequence). The germline V and J ends were trimmed by 5 bases and 0 bases, with 11 bases remaining between them. The CDR3 has 15 residues. CDR3 nucleotides: TGTGCCAGCAGCCCGGACTCAAGCTCCTACAATGAGCAGTTCTTC. Its translation is CASSPDSSSYNEQFF.

The J gene is TRBJ1-5, the V gene TRBV15; 8 nucleotides line up with TRBD1. V gave up 1 base and J gave up 4 bases; unmatched junction bases: 0. The CDR3 contains 14 residues. The germline V gene has CDR1 LNHNV and CDR2 YYDKDF (reference sequence). CDR3 nucleotide sequence: TGTGCCACCAGCAGAGGGACAGGGAATCAGCCCCAGCATTTT. This translates into CATSRGTGNQPQHF.

This clone has only a few counts. This chain links TRBV10-3 with TRBJ1-1, with unresolved D. The CDR3 is 13 residues long. Trimming pared 2 bases from V and 0 bases from J, leaving 4 bases between. Germline CDR1 is ENHRY and CDR2 is SYGVKD. The CDR3 bases are TGTGCCATCAGTGAGAGGTTGAACACTGAAGCTTTCTTT. Translation gives CAISERLNTEAFF.

V is TRBV7-2 and J is TRBJ2-1; 10 nucleotides align to TRBD2. The junction had 5 bases not matched to a gene; V was cut back by 3 bases and J by 0 bases. CDR1 is SGHTA, CDR2 FQGNSA, per germline. This CDR3 is 17 amino acids long. This chain's CDR3 is CASSFVAGGYSYNEQFF. Written as DNA, the CDR3 is TGTGCCAGCAGCTTCGTAGCGGGGGGCTACTCCTACAATGAGCAGTTCTTC.